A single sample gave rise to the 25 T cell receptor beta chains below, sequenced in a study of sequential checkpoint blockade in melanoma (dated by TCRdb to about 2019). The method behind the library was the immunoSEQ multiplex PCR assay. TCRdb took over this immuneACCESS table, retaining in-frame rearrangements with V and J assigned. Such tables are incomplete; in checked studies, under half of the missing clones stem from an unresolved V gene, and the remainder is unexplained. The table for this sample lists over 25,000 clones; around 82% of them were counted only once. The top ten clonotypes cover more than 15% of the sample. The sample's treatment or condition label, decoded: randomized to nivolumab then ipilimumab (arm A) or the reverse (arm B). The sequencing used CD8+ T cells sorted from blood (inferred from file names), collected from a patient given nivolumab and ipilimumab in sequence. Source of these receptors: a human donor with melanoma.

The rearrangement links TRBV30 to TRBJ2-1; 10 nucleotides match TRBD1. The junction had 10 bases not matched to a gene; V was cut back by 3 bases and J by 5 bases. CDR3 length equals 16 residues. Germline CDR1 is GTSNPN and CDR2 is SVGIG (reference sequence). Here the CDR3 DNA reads TGTGCCTGGAGGGCGGTGGGACAGGGGCAAGACAATGAGCAGTTCTTC. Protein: CAWRAVGQGQDNEQFF.

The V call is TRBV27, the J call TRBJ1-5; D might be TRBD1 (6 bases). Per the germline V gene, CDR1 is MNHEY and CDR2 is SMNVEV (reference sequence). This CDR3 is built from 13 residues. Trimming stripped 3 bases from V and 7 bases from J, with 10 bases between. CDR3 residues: CASSFGGRQPQHF. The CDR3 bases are TGTGCCAGCAGTTTTGGGGGCAGGCAGCCCCAGCATTTT.

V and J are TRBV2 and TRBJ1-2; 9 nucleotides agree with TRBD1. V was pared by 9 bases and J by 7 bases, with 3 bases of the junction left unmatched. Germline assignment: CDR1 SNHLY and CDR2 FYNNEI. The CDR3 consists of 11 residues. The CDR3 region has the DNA TGTGCCAGGGTGGGACAGGGTGGCTACACCTTC. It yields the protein CARVGQGGYTF. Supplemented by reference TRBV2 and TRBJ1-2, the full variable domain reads EPEVTQTPSHQVTQMGQEVILRCVPISNHLYFYWYRQILGQKVEFLVSFYNNEISEKSEIFDDQFSVERPDGSNFTLKIRSTKLEDSAMYFCARVGQGGYTFGSGTRLTVV.

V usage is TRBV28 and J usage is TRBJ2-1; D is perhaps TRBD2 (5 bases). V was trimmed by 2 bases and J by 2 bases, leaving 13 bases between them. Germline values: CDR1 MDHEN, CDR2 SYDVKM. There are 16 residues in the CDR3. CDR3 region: CASSLRMAGTYNEQFF. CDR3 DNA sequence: TGTGCCAGCAGTTTACGAATGGCCGGGACCTACAATGAGCAGTTCTTC.

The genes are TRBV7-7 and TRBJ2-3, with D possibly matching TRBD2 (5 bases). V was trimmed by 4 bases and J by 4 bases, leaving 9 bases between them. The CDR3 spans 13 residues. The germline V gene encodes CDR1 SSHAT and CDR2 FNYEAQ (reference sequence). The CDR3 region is CASSYGLADTQYF. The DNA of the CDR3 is TGTGCCAGCAGCTACGGACTGGCAGATACGCAGTATTTT. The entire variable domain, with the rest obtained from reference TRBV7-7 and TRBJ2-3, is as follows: GAGVSQSPRYKVTKRGQDVTLRCDPISSHATLYWYQQALGQGPEFLTYFNYEAQPDKSGLPSDRFSAERPEGSISTLTIQRTEQRDSAMYRCASSYGLADTQYFGPGTRLTVL.

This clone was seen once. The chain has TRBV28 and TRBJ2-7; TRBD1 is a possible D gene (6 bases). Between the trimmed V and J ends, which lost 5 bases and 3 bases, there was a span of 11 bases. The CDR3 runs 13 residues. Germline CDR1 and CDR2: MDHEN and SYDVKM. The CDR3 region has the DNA TGTGCCAGCAGTGCGGACAGTTTCTACGAGCAGTACTTC. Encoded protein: CASSADSFYEQYF.

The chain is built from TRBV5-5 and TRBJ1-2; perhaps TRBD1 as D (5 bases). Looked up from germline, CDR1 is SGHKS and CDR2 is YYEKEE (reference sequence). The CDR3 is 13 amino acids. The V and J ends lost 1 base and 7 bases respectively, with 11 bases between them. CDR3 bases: TGTGCCAGCAGCTTGTTCAGGGTGCGTGGCTACACCTTC. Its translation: CASSLFRVRGYTF.

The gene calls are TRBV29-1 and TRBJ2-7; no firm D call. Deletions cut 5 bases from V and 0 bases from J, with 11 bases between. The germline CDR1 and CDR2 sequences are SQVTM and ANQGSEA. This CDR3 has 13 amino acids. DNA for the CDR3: TGCAGCGTTTTAAATCAGAACTCCTACGAGCAGTACTTC. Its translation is CSVLNQNSYEQYF.

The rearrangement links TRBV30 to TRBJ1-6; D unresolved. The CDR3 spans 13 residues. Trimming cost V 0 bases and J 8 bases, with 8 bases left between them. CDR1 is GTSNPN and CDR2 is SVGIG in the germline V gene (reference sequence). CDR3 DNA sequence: TGTGCCTGGAGTGTCACTTCGGATTCACCCCTCCACTTT. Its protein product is CAWSVTSDSPLHF. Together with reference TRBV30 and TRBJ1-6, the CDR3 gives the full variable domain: SQTIHQWPATLVQPVGSPLSLECTVEGTSNPNLYWYRQAAGRGLQLLFYSVGIGQISSEVPQNLSASRPQDRQFILSSKKLLLSDSGFYLCAWSVTSDSPLHFGNGTRLTVT.

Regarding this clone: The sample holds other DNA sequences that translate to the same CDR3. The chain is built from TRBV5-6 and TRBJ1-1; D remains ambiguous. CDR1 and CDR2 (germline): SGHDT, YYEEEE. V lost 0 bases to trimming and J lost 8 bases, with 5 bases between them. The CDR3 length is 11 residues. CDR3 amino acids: CASSLAREAFF. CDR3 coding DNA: TGTGCCAGCAGCTTGGCCAGGGAAGCTTTCTTT.

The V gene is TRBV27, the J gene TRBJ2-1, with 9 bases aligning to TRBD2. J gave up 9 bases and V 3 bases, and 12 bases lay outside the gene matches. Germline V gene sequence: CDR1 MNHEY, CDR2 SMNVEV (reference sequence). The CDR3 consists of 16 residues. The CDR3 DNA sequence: TGTGCCAGCAGTTTTATGTCTGCGGGAGGGCCTGGTGAGCAGTTCTTC. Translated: CASSFMSAGGPGEQFF.

CDR3 sequence: CASSPWRGRPYEQYF. As DNA, the CDR3 is TGTGCCAGCAGCCCCTGGCGGGGCCGACCCTACGAGCAGTACTTC. The chain employs TRBV7-2 and TRBJ2-7; D may be TRBD2 (6 bases). CDR1 is SGHTA and CDR2 is FQGNSA in the germline V gene. This CDR3 region has 15 residues. The germline V and J ends were trimmed by 5 bases and 2 bases, with 16 bases remaining between them.

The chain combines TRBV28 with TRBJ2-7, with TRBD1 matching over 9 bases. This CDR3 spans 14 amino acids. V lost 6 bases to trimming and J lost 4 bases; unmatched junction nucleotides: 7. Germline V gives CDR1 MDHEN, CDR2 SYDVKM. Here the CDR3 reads CASSATGGGYEQYF. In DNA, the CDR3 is TGTGCCAGCAGCGCCACAGGGGGCGGGTACGAGCAGTACTTC.

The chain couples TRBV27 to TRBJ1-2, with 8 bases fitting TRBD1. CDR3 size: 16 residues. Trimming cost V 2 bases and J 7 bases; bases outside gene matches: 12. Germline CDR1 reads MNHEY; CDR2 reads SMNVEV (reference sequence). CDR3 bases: TGTGCCAGCAGTTTAAGGTTCCAGGGGGCGCAACTTGGCTACACCTTC. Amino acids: CASSLRFQGAQLGYTF.

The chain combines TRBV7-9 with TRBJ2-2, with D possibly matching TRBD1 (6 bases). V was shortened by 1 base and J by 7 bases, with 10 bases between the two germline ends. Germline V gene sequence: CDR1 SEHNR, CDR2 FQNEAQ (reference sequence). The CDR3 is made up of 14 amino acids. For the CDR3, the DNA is TGTGCCAGCAGCTTAGACAGGGTCATCGGGGAGCTGTTTTTT. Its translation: CASSLDRVIGELFF.

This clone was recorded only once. As DNA, the CDR3 is TGCGCCAGCAGCCAAGGCCCAGGGGGCGACTATGGCTACACCTTC. Translation: CASSQGPGGDYGYTF. This rearrangement joins TRBV4-1 to TRBJ1-2, with 8 bases aligning to TRBD1. V was clipped by 1 base and J by 3 bases; unmatched bases: 4. The germline V gene has CDR1 MGHRA and CDR2 YSYEKL. The CDR3 runs 15 residues.

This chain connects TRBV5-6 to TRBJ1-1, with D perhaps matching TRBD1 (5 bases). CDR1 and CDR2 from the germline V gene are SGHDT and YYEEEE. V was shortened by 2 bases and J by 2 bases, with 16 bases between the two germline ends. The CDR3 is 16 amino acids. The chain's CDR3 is CASSFLTLGQNTEAFF. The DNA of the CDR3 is TGTGCCAGCAGCTTCCTGACTCTGGGGCAAAACACTGAAGCTTTCTTT.

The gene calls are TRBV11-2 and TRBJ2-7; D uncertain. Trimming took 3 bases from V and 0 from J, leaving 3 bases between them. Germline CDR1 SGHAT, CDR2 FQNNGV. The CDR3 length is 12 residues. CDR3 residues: CASSFGSYEQYF. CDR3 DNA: TGTGCCAGCAGCTTCGGCTCCTACGAGCAGTACTTC.

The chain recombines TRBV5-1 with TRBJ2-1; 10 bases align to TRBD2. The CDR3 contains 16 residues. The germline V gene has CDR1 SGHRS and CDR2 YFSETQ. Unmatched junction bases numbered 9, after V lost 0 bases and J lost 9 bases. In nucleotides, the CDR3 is TGCGCCAGCAGCTTGGAGGCTAGCGGGAGAGTCGGTGAGCAGTTCTTC. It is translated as CASSLEASGRVGEQFF.

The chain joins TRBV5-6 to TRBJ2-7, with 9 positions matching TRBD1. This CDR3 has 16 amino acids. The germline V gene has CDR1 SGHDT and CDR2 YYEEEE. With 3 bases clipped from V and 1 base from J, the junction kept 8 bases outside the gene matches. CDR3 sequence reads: CASSYGTGLRSYEQYF. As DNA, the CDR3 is TGTGCCAGCAGCTACGGGACAGGGTTACGATCCTACGAGCAGTACTTC. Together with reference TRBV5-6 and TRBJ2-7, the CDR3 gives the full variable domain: DAGVTQSPTHLIKTRGQQVTLRCSPKSGHDTVSWYQQALGQGPQFIFQYYEEEERQRGNFPDRFSGHQFPNYSSELNVNALLLGDSALYLCASSYGTGLRSYEQYFGPGTRLTVT.

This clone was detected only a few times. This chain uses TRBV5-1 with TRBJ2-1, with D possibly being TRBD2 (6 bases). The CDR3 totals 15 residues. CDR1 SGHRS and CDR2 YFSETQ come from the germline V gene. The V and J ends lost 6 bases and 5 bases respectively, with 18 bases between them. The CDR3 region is CASILLAVGDNEQFF. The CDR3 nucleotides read TGCGCCAGCATCCTGTTAGCGGTCGGGGACAATGAGCAGTTCTTC.

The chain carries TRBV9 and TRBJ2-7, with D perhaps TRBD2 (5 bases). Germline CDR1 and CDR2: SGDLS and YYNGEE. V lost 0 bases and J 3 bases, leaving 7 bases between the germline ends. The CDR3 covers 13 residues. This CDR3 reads CASSVAAGYEQYF. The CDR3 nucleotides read TGTGCCAGCAGCGTAGCTGCGGGCTACGAGCAGTACTTC.

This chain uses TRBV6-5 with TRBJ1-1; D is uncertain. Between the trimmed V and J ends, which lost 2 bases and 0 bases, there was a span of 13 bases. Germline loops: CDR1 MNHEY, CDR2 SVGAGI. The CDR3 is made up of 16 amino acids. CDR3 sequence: CASSYEPVRMNTEAFF. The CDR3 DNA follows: TGTGCCAGCAGTTACGAACCCGTGAGGATGAACACTGAAGCTTTCTTT.

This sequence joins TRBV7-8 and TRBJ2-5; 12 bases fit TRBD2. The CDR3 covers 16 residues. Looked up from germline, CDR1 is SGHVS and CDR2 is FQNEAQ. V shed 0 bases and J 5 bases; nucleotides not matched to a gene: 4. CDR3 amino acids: CASSLAPSGRGETQYF. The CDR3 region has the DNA TGTGCCAGCAGCTTAGCGCCTAGCGGGAGGGGTGAGACCCAGTACTTC.

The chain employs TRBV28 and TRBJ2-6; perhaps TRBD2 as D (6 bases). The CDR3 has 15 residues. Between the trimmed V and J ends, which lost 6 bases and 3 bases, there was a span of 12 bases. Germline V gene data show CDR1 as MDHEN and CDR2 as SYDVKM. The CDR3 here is CASSLLAFGANVLTF. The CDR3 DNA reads TGTGCCAGCAGCCTACTAGCTTTTGGGGCCAACGTCCTGACTTTC.